Listed below are T cell receptor beta chains from one sample, sequenced in a study of post-analysis software for immune sequencing data. Using its own MiXCR run on the PCR reads, TCRdb lists one record per CDR3 protein. The sample contains some 890,000 distinct CDR3 sequences, about 57% of which appear only once. The sample consisted of blood. The receptors come from a girl aged 5-17 years with multiple sclerosis. CDR3s include the opening cysteine and the closing phenylalanine or tryptophan. D genes are given only for firm matches. Size values are once, few and many counts, or a class for expanded clones, and some rows have none.

d_gene: -; v_gene: TRBV6-2/TRBV6-3; j_gene: TRBJ2-3; abundance: -; CDR3nt: TGTGCCAGCAGAGACTCCAGTTGGCGTACGCAGTATTTT; CDR3aa: CASRDSSWRTQYF
d_gene: TRBD2; v_gene: TRBV12-3/TRBV12-4; j_gene: TRBJ2-5; abundance: -; CDR3nt: TGTGCCAGCAGTTTAGCCCTTTGGAGCGGGGGGACCCAGTACTTC; CDR3aa: CASSLALWSGGTQYF
d_gene: -; v_gene: TRBV12-3/TRBV12-4; j_gene: TRBJ2-3; abundance: -; CDR3nt: TGTGCCAGCAGGTACCGGGGACGCGCAGATACGCAGTATTTT; CDR3aa: CASRYRGRADTQYF
d_gene: -; v_gene: TRBV7-7; j_gene: TRBJ2-3; abundance: few; CDR3nt: TGTGCCAGCAGCTTATCTCCGGCTAGCACAGATACGCAGTATTTT; CDR3aa: CASSLSPASTDTQYF
d_gene: -; v_gene: TRBV18; j_gene: TRBJ2-4; abundance: few; CDR3nt: TGTGCCAGCTCACCGAGAAGTATGGGGTCAGCCAAAAACATTCAGTACTTC; CDR3aa: CASSPRSMGSAKNIQYF
d_gene: -; v_gene: TRBV9; j_gene: TRBJ2-5; abundance: -; CDR3nt: TGTGCCAGCAGCGGACTCTTCTACCAAGAGACCCAGTACTTC; CDR3aa: CASSGLFYQETQYF
d_gene: -; v_gene: TRBV6-2/TRBV6-3; j_gene: TRBJ2-5; abundance: once; CDR3nt: TGTGCCAGCAGTTACACGGTAACAGAGACCCAGTACTTC; CDR3aa: CASSYTVTETQYF
d_gene: -; v_gene: TRBV28; j_gene: TRBJ2-7; abundance: -; CDR3nt: TGTGCCAGCAGGCAGGGGGGCCTTGCCTACGAGCAGTACTTC; CDR3aa: CASRQGGLAYEQYF
d_gene: -; v_gene: TRBV5-1; j_gene: TRBJ1-2; abundance: -; CDR3nt: TGCGCCAGCAGCTTGGGTTGGGAGTTGGACTATGGCTACACCTTC; CDR3aa: CASSLGWELDYGYTF
d_gene: -; v_gene: TRBV6-5; j_gene: TRBJ2-3; abundance: -; CDR3nt: TGTGCCAGCAGTTATTGGGGAGCCCTCACAGATACGCAGTATTTT; CDR3aa: CASSYWGALTDTQYF
d_gene: TRBD1; v_gene: TRBV7-9; j_gene: TRBJ2-1; abundance: few; CDR3nt: TGTGCCAGCAGCACGCTAGACAGGGCTCCACGGCCCTCGTACAATGAGCAGTTCTTC; CDR3aa: CASSTLDRAPRPSYNEQFF